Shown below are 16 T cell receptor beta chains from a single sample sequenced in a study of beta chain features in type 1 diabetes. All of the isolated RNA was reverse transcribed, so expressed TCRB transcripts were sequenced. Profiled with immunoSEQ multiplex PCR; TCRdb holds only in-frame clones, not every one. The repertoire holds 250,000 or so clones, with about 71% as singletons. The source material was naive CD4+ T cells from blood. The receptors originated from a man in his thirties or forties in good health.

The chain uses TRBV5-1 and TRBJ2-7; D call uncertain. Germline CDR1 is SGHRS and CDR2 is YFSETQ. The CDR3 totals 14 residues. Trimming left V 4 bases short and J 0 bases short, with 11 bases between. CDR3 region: CASSLQVSSYEQYF. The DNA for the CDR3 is TGCGCCAGCAGCCTCCAGGTGAGCTCCTACGAGCAGTACTTC.

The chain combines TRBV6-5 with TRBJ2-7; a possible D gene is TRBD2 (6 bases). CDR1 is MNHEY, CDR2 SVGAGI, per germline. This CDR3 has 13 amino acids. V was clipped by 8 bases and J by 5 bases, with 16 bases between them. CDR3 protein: CASGTRSGHEQYF. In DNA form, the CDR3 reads TGTGCCAGCGGGACTCGCTCAGGGCACGAGCAGTACTTC.

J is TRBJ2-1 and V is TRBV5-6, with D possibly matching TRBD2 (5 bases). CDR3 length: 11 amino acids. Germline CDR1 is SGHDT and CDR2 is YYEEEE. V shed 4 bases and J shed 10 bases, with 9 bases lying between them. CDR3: CASSRRLEQFF. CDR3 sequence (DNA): TGTGCCAGCAGCCGTAGACTAGAGCAGTTCTTC.

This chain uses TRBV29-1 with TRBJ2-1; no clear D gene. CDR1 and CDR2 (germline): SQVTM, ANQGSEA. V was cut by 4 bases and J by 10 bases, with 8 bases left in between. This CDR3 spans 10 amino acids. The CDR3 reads CSVVGLEQFF. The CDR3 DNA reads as TGCAGCGTTGTCGGGTTAGAGCAGTTCTTC.

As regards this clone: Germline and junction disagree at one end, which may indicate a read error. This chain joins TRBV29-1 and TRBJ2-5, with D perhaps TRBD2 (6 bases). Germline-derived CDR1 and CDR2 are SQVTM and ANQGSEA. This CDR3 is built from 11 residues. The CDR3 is CSVEDPSGGDF. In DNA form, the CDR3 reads TGCAGCGTTGAAGATCCCTCCGGGGGAGACTTC.

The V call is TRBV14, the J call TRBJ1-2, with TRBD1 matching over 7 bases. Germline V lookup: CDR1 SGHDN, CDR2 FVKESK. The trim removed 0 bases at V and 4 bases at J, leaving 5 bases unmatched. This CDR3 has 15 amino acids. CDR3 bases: TGTGCCAGCAGCCAAGATGGGACAGCCATCTATGGCTACACCTTC. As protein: CASSQDGTAIYGYTF.

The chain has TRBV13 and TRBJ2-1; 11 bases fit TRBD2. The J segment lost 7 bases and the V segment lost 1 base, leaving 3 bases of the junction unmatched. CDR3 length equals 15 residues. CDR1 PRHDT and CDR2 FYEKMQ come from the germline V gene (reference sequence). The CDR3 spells CASSLELAGANEQFF. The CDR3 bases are TGTGCCAGCAGCTTAGAACTAGCGGGAGCAAATGAGCAGTTCTTC.

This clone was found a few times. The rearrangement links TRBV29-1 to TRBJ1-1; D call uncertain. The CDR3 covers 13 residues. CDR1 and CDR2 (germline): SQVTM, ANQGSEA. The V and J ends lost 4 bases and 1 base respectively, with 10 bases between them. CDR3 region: CSVAYVKNTEAFF. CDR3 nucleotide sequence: TGCAGCGTTGCGTACGTCAAGAACACTGAAGCTTTCTTT.

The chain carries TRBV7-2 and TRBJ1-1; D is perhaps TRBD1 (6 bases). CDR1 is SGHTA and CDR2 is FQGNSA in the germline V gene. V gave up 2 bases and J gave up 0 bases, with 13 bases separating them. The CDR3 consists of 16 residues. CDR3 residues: CASSLMTGHLNTEAFF. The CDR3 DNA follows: TGTGCCAGCAGCTTAATGACAGGTCACTTGAACACTGAAGCTTTCTTT.

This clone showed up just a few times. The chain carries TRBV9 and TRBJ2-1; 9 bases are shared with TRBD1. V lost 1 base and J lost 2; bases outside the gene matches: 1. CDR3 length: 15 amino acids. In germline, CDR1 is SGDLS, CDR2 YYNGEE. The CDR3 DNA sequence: TGTGCCAGCAGCGTAAGACAGGGGGCCTACAATGAGCAGTTCTTC. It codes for CASSVRQGAYNEQFF.

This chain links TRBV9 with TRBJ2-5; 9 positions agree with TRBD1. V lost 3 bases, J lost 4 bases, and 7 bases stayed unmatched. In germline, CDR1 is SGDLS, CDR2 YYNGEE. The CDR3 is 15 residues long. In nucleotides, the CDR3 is TGTGCCAGCAGCGCACGACAGGGGGTGAGAGAGACCCAGTACTTC. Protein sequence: CASSARQGVRETQYF. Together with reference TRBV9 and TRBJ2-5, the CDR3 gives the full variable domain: DSGVTQTPKHLITATGQRVTLRCSPRSGDLSVYWYQQSLDQGLQFLIQYYNGEERAKGNILERFSAQQFPDLHSELNLSSLELGDSALYFCASSARQGVRETQYFGPGTRLLVL.

The CDR3 sequence: CASPPPGAETQYF. CDR3 DNA: TGTGCCAGCCCCCCCCCGGGTGCGGAGACCCAGTACTTC. The rearrangement uses TRBV7-9 and TRBJ2-5; unclear D gene. V was clipped by 8 bases and J by 5 bases, with 15 bases between them. Germline V CDR1 and CDR2: SEHNR, FQNEAQ (reference sequence). This CDR3 region has 13 residues.

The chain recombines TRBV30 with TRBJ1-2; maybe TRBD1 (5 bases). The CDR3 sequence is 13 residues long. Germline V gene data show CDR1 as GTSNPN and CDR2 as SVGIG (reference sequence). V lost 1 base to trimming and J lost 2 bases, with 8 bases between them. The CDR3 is CAWSGTPNYGYTF. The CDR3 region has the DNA TGTGCCTGGAGTGGGACACCGAACTATGGCTACACCTTC.

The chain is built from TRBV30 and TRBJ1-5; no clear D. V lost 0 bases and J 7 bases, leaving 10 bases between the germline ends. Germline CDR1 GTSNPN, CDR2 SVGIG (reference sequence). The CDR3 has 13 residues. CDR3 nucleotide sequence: TGTGCCTGGAGTGTGGCTGAGGCCCAGCCCCAGCATTTT. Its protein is CAWSVAEAQPQHF.

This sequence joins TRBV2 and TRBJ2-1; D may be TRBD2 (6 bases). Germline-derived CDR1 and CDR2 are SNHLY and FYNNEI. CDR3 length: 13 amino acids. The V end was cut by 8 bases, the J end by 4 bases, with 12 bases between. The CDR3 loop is CASCAGPYNEQFF. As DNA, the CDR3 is TGTGCCAGCTGTGCGGGGCCATACAATGAGCAGTTCTTC.

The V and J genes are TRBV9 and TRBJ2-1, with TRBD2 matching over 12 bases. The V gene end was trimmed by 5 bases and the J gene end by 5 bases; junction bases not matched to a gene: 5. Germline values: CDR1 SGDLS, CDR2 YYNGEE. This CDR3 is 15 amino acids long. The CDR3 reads CASSPTSGRHNEQFF. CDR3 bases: TGTGCCAGCAGTCCCACTAGCGGGAGGCACAATGAGCAGTTCTTC.